This record covers a single TCR beta chain. No cognate antigen has been identified for it. Qualities for individual bases were not recorded, and no much larger clone is one base off. This sample is part of a study of PD-L1 blockade in urothelial cancer listed by TCRdb under 2017. Notes on the research overall: Therapy was started in 2014 for all patients, and atezolizumab 1,200 mg was administered intravenously every 3 weeks. Pretreatment blood TCR-seq was available for twenty-nine patients, at least one posttreatment blood collection was obtained for about 24 patients, and tumor TCR-seq was available for about 24 patients. Durable clinical benefit was achieved by nine patients and was not achieved by 20 patients. Patients had an ECOG performance status of 0 or 1 and had received between 0 and 3 prior chemotherapy regimens. Blood samples gave median yields of around 150,000 T cells and around 88,000 unique TCRs, along with a median clonality of 0.080. About 85% of the 29 patients were identified as males with urothelial cancer of bladder origin, and a prior smoking history was reported by 18 of 29 patients. The study, an exploratory multi-omic analysis, examined somatic, immune and clinical correlates of response to PD-L1 blockade with atezolizumab in urothelial cancer. Progression-free survival longer than 6 months counted as durable clinical benefit, and TCR features were additionally tested against both progression-free and overall survival. In the same patients, pretreatment tumors underwent whole exome sequencing and RNA sequencing in addition to TCR sequencing. Pretreatment tumor samples and matched peripheral blood, collected serially before and after atezolizumab treatment, underwent TCR sequencing. Blood samples were analyzed at 3 weeks after treatment start (second dose) and at 6 weeks after treatment start.

What the research found in general, with its limitations: Because the sample size was small (n ≈ 27) and many of the analyses were exploratory, the results are meant to be hypothesis-generating. Among patients with durable benefit, tumor-associated TCR clones showed greater expansion in peripheral blood 3 weeks after treatment started (n = 22, p = 0.022). Improved progression-free and overall survival was found to be associated with pretreatment peripheral blood TCR clonality below the median.

The CDR3 starts with the cysteine, ends with the phenylalanine, and has 16 residues. Only the CDR3 part of the read is kept: 48 bases, read in frame from the first base. V was cut back by 0 bases and J by 0 bases, leaving a gap of 9 bases between them. CDR1 ENHRY and CDR2 SYGVKD were looked up in the germline V gene. Synthetic TCR analog templates were spiked into each PCR to estimate absolute template abundance from read counts. TCRbeta CDR3 regions were amplified from genomic DNA with bias-controlled V and J gene primers using the immunoSEQ assay. Rearranged TCRbeta segments were sequenced at approximately 20X coverage. In the paper's pipeline: Sequencing errors were corrected by clustering and CDR3s were annotated against IMGT to assign V, D and J genes. Only productive TCRbeta rearrangements were used in downstream analyses, excluding out-of-frame or stop-codon sequences. Clonality was calculated as one minus the Shannon entropy normalized by the log of the number of unique productive sequences. Clones differing between time points or between blood and tumor were identified using Fisher's exact test with Benjamini-Hochberg correction, with an adjusted p below 0.01 applied as the threshold. TCRdb mirrors the immuneACCESS table, restricted to in-frame sequences. Some clones are absent from its copies; in checked studies, under half trace to an unresolved V gene, and the reason for the others is unknown. That table gives V, J and clone size, and the DNA gave D and trimming. This sample holds 30,000 to 40,000 clones; 85% were observed only once. About 16% of the sample is in the top ten clones.

The label giving this sample's time point can be read as: pretreatment peripheral blood. A cohort of around 28 patients with locally advanced or metastatic urothelial carcinoma, treated at Memorial Sloan Kettering on a trial protocol, was included. Peripheral blood mononuclear cells were collected pretreatment and during treatment, at between 1 and 8 total time points per patient. The Qiagen DNeasy Blood extraction kit was used to purify genomic DNA from total PBMCs and tumor samples. PBMCs were collected pretreatment and during treatment, and were isolated and stored as previously described. The sequence was obtained from a man older than 75 with urothelial cancer. The chain employs TRBV10-3 and TRBJ2-1; TRBD2 is perhaps the D gene, given 5 matching bases. The sequences come from PBMCs, collected around atezolizumab (anti-PD-L1) treatment. CDR3 region: CAISESLGSSYNEQFF. The bases are TGTGCCATCAGTGAGTCACTGGGGAGCTCCTACAATGAGCAGTTCTTC.